This TCR beta chain was obtained from a study of cytomegalovirus exposure and HLA in healthy donors. Whole-study context: In an earlier analysis, around 100 million unique TCR beta sequences were found from 150 million to 200 million T cells.

Study results and caveats: The study carried out a later analysis of TCR beta sequences. It associated approximately 17,000 of them with specific HLA alleles at a false discovery rate of 0.05. The study recorded 164 TCR beta chains that were cytomegalovirus-associated.

Note on this clone: What it binds is unknown.

The CDR3 runs 18 residues. The V end lost 5 bases, the J end lost 1 base, and 20 bases lay between the germline ends. Germline V gene lookup returns CDR1 PRHDT and CDR2 FYEKMQ (reference sequence). With 60 Vbeta and 13 Jbeta primers, the PCR was carried out. The repertoire was sequenced with immunoSEQ multiplex PCR; TCRdb's copy has only in-frame clones and lacks some. This sample carries some 150,000 clones, approximately 80% of them seen once, and the ten largest clones take about 7.7%. Sequenced input: PBMCs. The chain links TRBV13 to TRBJ2-2, with D unresolved. The sequence was collected from a woman aged 30 to 39 in good health and CMV-seropositive. CDR3 region: CASSPMSSLNWNTGELFF. CDR3 DNA: TGTGCCAGCAGCCCCATGAGTTCGCTTAATTGGAACACCGGGGAGCTGTTTTTT.